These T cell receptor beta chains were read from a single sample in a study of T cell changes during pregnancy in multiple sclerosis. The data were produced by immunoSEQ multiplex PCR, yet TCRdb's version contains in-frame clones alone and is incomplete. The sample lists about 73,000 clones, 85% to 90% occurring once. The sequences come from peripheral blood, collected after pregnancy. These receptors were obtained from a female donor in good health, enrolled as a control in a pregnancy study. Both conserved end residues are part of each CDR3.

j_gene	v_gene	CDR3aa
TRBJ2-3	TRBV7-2	CASSPLAGGTTDTQYF
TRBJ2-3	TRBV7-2	CASSRTSGGRDTQYF
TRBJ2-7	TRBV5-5	CASSPGTGVREQYF
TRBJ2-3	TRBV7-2	CASSGQRGLSTDTQYF
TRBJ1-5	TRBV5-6	CASSRRGYQPQHF
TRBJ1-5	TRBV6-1	CASSDSFDQPQHF
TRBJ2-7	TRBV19	CASSIKERGGLDEQYF
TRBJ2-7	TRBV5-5	CASSNGLTAYEQYF
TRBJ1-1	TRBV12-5	CASGLGGSNTEAFF
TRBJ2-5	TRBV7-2	CASSLPLMTQYF
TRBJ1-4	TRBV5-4	CASSSEQGASVGKLFF
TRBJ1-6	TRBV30	CAWNIVRGNSPLHF
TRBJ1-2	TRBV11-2	CASSPGILPNYGYTF
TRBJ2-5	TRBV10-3	CAISQTGKQETQYF
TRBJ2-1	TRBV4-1	CASSPRLAGGSSYNEQFF
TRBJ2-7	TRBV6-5	CASRSGVYYEQYF
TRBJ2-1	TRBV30	CAWSTSGGGNEQFF
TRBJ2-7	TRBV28	CASSSGQGYEQYF
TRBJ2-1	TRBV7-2	CASSFGNEQFF
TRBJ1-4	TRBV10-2	CASTGLGYEKLFF
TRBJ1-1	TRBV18	CASSPLANTEAFF
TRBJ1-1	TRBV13	CASSATLNTEAFF
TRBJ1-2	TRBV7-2	CASSLPGQGYGYTF
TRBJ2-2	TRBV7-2	CASSPHSGANTGELFF
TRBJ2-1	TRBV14	CASSQVLAGGPGYNEQFF
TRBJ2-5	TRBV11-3	CASSLVGGGLQETQYF
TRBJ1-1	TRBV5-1	CASSLRAVSNTEAFF
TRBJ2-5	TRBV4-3	CASSPKMWWRDSQETQYF